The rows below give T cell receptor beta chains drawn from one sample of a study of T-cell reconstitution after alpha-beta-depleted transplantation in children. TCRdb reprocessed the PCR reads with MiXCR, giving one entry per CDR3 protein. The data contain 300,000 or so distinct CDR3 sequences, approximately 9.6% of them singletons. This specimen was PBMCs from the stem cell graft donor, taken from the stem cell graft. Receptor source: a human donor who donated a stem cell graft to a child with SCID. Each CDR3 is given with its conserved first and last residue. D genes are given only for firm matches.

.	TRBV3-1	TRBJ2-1	CASSLLDNEQFF
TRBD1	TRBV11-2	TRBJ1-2	CASSSQGAIGGYTF
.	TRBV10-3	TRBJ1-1	CAIREDSQITEAFF
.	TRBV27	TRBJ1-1	CASSSIGGNTEAFF
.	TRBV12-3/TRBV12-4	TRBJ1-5	CASSLGRSLSNQPQHF
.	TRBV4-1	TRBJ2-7	CASSQESINEQYF
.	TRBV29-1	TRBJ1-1	CSVEAKGSTEAFF
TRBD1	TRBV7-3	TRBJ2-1	CASSLGTGEYNEQFF
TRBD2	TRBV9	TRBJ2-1	CASSVEGLAGSSYNEQFF
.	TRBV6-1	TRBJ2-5	CASSEGPGTETQYF
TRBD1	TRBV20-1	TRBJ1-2	CSGGTGGYTF
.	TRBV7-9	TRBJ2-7	CASSLEGVSTYEQYF
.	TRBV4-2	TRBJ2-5	CASSPHVQETQYF
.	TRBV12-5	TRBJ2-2	CASGLTGDGELFF
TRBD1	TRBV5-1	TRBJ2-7	CASSSPGQFYEQYF
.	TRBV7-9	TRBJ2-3	CASRGTADTDTQYF
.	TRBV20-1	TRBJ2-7	CSASSQSTYEQYF
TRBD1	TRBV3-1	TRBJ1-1	CASSHGTGVEAFF
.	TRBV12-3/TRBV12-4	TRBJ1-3	CASSPGTDSGNIIYF
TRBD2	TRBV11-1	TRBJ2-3	CASSSTVTTSGVDTDTQYF
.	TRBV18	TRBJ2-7	CASSPPLTVLGYEQYF
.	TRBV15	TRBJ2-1	CATSLAGHNEQFF
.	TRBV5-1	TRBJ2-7	CASSPDDGYEQYF
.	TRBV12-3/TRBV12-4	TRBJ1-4	CASSPGVLRYEKLFF
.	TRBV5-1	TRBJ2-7	CASRIFGTDSYEQYF
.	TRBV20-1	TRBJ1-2	CSALVLQEDYGYTF
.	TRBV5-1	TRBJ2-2	CASSLYTANTGELFF
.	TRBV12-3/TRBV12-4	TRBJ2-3	CASSLVIDTQYF
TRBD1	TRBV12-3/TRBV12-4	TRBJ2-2	CASSPTGGTGELFF
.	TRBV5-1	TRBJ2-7	CASSPEMGPEQYF
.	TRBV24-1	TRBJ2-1	CATSDLFNEQFF
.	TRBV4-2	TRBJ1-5	CASSQVQGPQPQHF
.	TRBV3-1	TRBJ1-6	CASSPRQVAAVSPLHF
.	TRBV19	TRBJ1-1	CASSDSMNTEAFF
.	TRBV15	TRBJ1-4	CATSIPLHGTNEKLFF
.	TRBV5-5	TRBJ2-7	CASSFRGGLYEQYF
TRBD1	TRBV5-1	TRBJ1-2	CASSTGQATFHYGYTF